This T cell receptor (beta chain) was retrieved from a study of T-cell memory formation after mild COVID-19. Study-level points and caveats: Some clones that responded turned up in pre-infection memory, which suggests that cross-reactive memory joined in.

TCRdb redid the calling of the 5' RACE reads with MiXCR, one entry per CDR3 protein. The sample yields roughly 16,000 distinct CDR3 sequences, approximately 23% seen once. Concerning this clonotype: Its specificity is not known.

The CDR3 extends over 14 amino acids. V lost 6 bases, J lost 1 base, and 12 bases lay in between. This clonotype was sampled from a man in his late teens or twenties who had mild COVID-19 (a few samples of this study predate the infection). Cell type and time point are not known. Specimen: PBMCs or a T cell subset sorted from them (not recorded which). This rearrangement joins TRBV12-3 or TRBV12-4 to TRBJ1-1; TRBD1 might be the D (6 bases). CDR3 sequence (DNA): TGTGCCAGCAGGACTACAGGGCAGAACACTGAAGCTTTCTTT. Translation: CASRTTGQNTEAFF.